A single sample gave rise to the 23 T cell receptor beta chains below, sequenced in a study of response to subunit inactivated influenza vaccine. One entry per CDR3 protein results from TCRdb running MiXCR on the RT-PCR reads. Among about 520,000 distinct CDR3 sequences listed, 25% were seen once. Sequences were derived from CD4+ T cells sorted from PBMCs, sampled more than 4 days after vaccination. The receptors were sampled from a man aged 45-60 years who received an inactivated influenza vaccine.

In its sample, this clonotype was seen many times. The rearrangement uses TRBV9 and TRBJ1-1, with D unresolved. CDR3 size: 11 residues. Per the germline V gene, CDR1 is SGDLS and CDR2 is YYNGEE. Trimming removed 4 bases at V and 5 bases at J, with 6 bases between. CDR3 nucleotides: TGTGCCAGCAGCCCAGGAACTGAAGCTTTCTTT. It is translated as CASSPGTEAFF.

V and J are TRBV12-3 or TRBV12-4 and TRBJ1-2; D not resolved. The CDR3 has 12 amino acids. The ends were cut back, 2 bases at V and 4 bases at J, with 5 bases in the middle. CDR3 amino acids: CASSLTSYGYTF. The CDR3 coding sequence is TGTGCCAGCAGTTTAACCTCCTATGGCTACACCTTC.

The chain couples TRBV4-2 to TRBJ2-7; D is ambiguous. This CDR3 region has 13 residues. Germline CDR1 LGHNA, CDR2 YNFKEQ. V was shortened by 1 base and J by 4 bases, with 8 bases between the two germline ends. CDR3: CASSQARSYEQYF. In nucleotides, the CDR3 is TGTGCCAGCAGCCAAGCGAGAAGTTACGAGCAGTACTTC.

The chain carries TRBV7-9 and TRBJ2-5; no reliable D call. The V end was cut by 5 bases, the J end by 5 bases, with 12 bases between. This CDR3 has 13 amino acids. Germline CDR1 reads SEHNR; CDR2 reads FQNEAQ (reference sequence). The CDR3 loop reads CASSMGIWETQYF. CDR3 nucleotide sequence: TGTGCCAGCAGCATGGGGATTTGGGAGACCCAGTACTTC.

The rearrangement links TRBV20-1 to TRBJ2-7; D gene ambiguous. V was clipped by 3 bases and J by 7 bases, with 13 bases between them. The CDR3 sequence is 12 residues long. Germline V gene sequence: CDR1 DFQATT, CDR2 SNEGSKA (reference sequence). CDR3 residues: CSASGPVGEQYF. For the CDR3, the DNA is TGCAGTGCTAGCGGGCCAGTGGGGGAGCAGTACTTC.

The chain uses TRBV4-1 and TRBJ1-5; D unresolved. V was shortened by 1 base and J by 5 bases, with 12 bases between the two germline ends. The CDR3 runs to 15 residues. Germline V lookup: CDR1 MGHRA, CDR2 YSYEKL. Written as DNA, the CDR3 is TGCGCCAGCAGCCAAGTCCCACGGCCCGATCAGCCCCAGCATTTT. This codes for CASSQVPRPDQPQHF.

The J gene is TRBJ1-6, the V gene TRBV7-8; no firm D call. CDR3 length equals 12 residues. Germline CDR1 SGHVS, CDR2 FQNEAQ. Trimming removed 5 bases at V and 5 bases at J, with 4 bases between. The CDR3 region has the DNA TGTGCCAGCAGCCGTAATAATTCACCCCTCCACTTT. Translating it yields CASSRNNSPLHF.

In this sample, this clonotype turned up a few times. The V and J genes are TRBV2 and TRBJ2-4; D tentatively reads TRBD1 or TRBD2 (5 bases each). V shed 4 bases and J shed 4 bases, with 20 bases lying between them. Looked up from germline, CDR1 is SNHLY and CDR2 is FYNNEI. The length of the CDR3 is 17 residues. The CDR3 sequence is CASSGNWDGKTKNIQYF. The CDR3, as DNA: TGTGCCAGCAGTGGTAATTGGGACGGGAAAACTAAAAACATTCAGTACTTC.

This clonotype showed up just a few times. J is TRBJ1-2 and V is TRBV20-1; D may be TRBD1 (5 bases). CDR3 length: 12 residues. Trimming pared 6 bases from V and 7 bases from J, leaving 15 bases between. Germline-derived CDR1 and CDR2 are DFQATT and SNEGSKA (reference sequence). In DNA form, the CDR3 reads TGCAGTGCGAGGGTCAGGGCTGGTGGCTACACCTTC. Encoded protein: CSARVRAGGYTF.

This clonotype occurred a few times. The chain links TRBV20-1 to TRBJ2-3; 8 bases line up with TRBD1. The germline V gene encodes CDR1 DFQATT and CDR2 SNEGSKA (reference sequence). J was trimmed by 0 bases and V by 3 bases; bases with no gene match: 5. CDR3 length: 15 residues. CDR3 coding DNA: TGCAGTGCTAGGGACAGGGCACGAAGCACAGATACGCAGTATTTT. The encoded protein is CSARDRARSTDTQYF.

In this sample, this clonotype turned up a few times. The rearrangement joins TRBV10-3 to TRBJ1-3; D unresolved. CDR3 size: 13 residues. The germline V gene has CDR1 ENHRY and CDR2 SYGVKD. V lost 4 bases and J lost 0, with 4 bases in between. CDR3 in DNA: TGTGCCATCAGTGTGGACTCTGGAAACACCATATATTTT. Translating gives CAISVDSGNTIYF.

This CDR3 reads CASSEIYRGRYEQYF. CDR3 nucleotides: TGTGCCAGCAGTGAAATATACAGGGGGCGTTACGAGCAGTACTTC. The V call is TRBV6-1, the J call TRBJ2-7; 9 positions agree with TRBD1. J lost 4 bases, V lost 2 bases, and 6 bases had no gene match. CDR3 size: 15 residues. The germline CDR1 and CDR2 sequences are MNHNS and SASEGT.

V gene TRBV28 combines with J gene TRBJ1-2, with D maybe TRBD1 (5 bases). This CDR3 has 17 amino acids. The germline V gene has CDR1 MDHEN and CDR2 SYDVKM. Trimming pared 5 bases from V and 2 bases from J, leaving 21 bases between. The CDR3 coding sequence is TGTGCCAGCAGTCGCCGGCCCGCCCTTACAGGAAACTATGGCTACACCTTC. Translation: CASSRRPALTGNYGYTF.

The J gene is TRBJ1-2, the V gene TRBV6-5; 7 bases agree with TRBD1. This CDR3 comprises 15 residues. With V trimmed by 4 bases and J by 6 bases, 11 bases remained unmatched. CDR1 and CDR2 (germline): MNHEY, SVGAGI. DNA for the CDR3: TGTGCCAGCAGTTTCCAACGGACAGGCGGGCATGGCTACACCTTC. It specifies CASSFQRTGGHGYTF.

The CDR3 DNA follows: TGTGCCAGCTTACGGGACAGACAAGAGACCCAGTACTTC. Its translation is CASLRDRQETQYF. The chain combines TRBV18 with TRBJ2-5; 7 nucleotides line up with TRBD1. This CDR3 is 13 amino acids long. V was pared by 7 bases and J by 2 bases, with 4 bases of the junction left unmatched. CDR1 KGHSH and CDR2 LQKENI come from the germline V gene. The full variable domain, in which reference TRBV18 and TRBJ2-5 provide the parts outside the CDR3, is NAGVMQNPRHLVRRRGQEARLRCSPMKGHSHVYWYRQLPEEGLKFMVYLQKENIIDESGMPKERFSAEFPKEGPSILRIQQVVRGDSAAYFCASLRDRQETQYFGPGTRLLVL.

The chain combines TRBV4-2 with TRBJ1-5, with 7 bases fitting TRBD1. Germline CDR1 is LGHNA and CDR2 is YNFKEQ. The length of the CDR3 is 14 residues. The ends lost 5 bases at V and 4 bases at J; junction bases unmatched: 5. In DNA form, the CDR3 reads TGTGCCAGCAGCGCACAGGGGAATAATCAGCCCCAGCATTTT. The encoded protein is CASSAQGNNQPQHF.

The chain recombines TRBV7-2 with TRBJ2-5; D remains ambiguous. The CDR3 totals 13 residues. Between the trimmed V and J ends, which lost 2 bases and 8 bases, there was a span of 12 bases. CDR1 is SGHTA and CDR2 is FQGNSA in the germline V gene. The CDR3: CASSLTPPSTQYF. CDR3 bases: TGTGCCAGCAGCTTAACCCCCCCCAGTACCCAGTACTTC.

This chain uses TRBV7-9 with TRBJ1-1; tentative D call: TRBD1 (5 bases). Trimming cost V 5 bases and J 8 bases, with 12 bases left between them. Germline CDR1 reads SEHNR; CDR2 reads FQNEAQ (reference sequence). This CDR3 region has 12 residues. In DNA form, the CDR3 reads TGTGCCAGCAGCGCCGGGGGTCACGAAGCTTTCTTT. Translated, it gives CASSAGGHEAFF.

This clonotype was counted only a few times. The gene calls are TRBV25-1 and TRBJ1-2; 7 bases map to TRBD1. Germline values: CDR1 MGHDK, CDR2 SYGVNS. This CDR3 has 13 residues. The V gene end was trimmed by 7 bases and the J gene end by 5 bases; junction bases not matched to a gene: 7. CDR3 sequence (DNA): TGTGCCAGCACAGACGGGACAGCTTATGGCTACACCTTC. Translating it yields CASTDGTAYGYTF.

This clonotype has just a few counts. This chain uses TRBV12-3 or TRBV12-4 with TRBJ2-1; 11 bases fit TRBD2. V shed 3 bases and J 6 bases; nucleotides not matched to a gene: 4. The CDR3 spans 15 residues. CDR3 nucleotides: TGTGCCAGCAGTTTTTTGGGACTAGCGGTCAATGAGCAGTTCTTC. Translated: CASSFLGLAVNEQFF.

The table lists this clonotype with many counts. The V call is TRBV7-9, the J call TRBJ1-4; D not certain. The length of the CDR3 is 12 residues. Germline CDR1 reads SEHNR; CDR2 reads FQNEAQ (reference sequence). Trimming cost V 1 base and J 7 bases, with 4 bases left between them. The CDR3 region has the DNA TGTGCCAGCAGCTTAGGGGTTGAAAAACTGTTTTTT. This gives the protein CASSLGVEKLFF.

This clonotype was counted a few times. V gene TRBV20-1 combines with J gene TRBJ2-7, with TRBD2 matching 14 bases. Germline V gene lookup returns CDR1 DFQATT and CDR2 SNEGSKA (reference sequence). The CDR3 length is 16 residues. After removal of 6 bases from V and 0 bases from J, the junction contained 7 bases not matched to a gene. The CDR3 DNA follows: TGCAGTGCAACCGGGACTAGCGGGGGAATCTCCTACGAGCAGTACTTC. Residues: CSATGTSGGISYEQYF.

The V call is TRBV6-1, the J call TRBJ1-2, with TRBD1 matching 9 bases. V lost 6 bases, J lost 4 bases, and 6 bases stayed unmatched. CDR3 size: 14 residues. Germline values: CDR1 MNHNS, CDR2 SASEGT. CDR3 sequence reads: CASSPRDRAYGYTF. CDR3 in DNA: TGTGCCAGCAGCCCCCGGGACAGGGCCTATGGCTACACCTTC.